What follows are 2 T cell receptor beta chains derived from one specimen sequenced in a study of cytomegalovirus exposure and HLA in healthy donors. With 60 Vbeta and 13 Jbeta primers, the PCR was carried out. TCRdb's table, derived via immunoSEQ multiplex PCR, lists solely in-frame clones and lacks some. The sample shows 60,000 to 70,000 clones, around 80% of them seen only once. Specimen: PBMCs. The receptors come from a middle-aged man in good health and CMV-seronegative.

The chain uses TRBV4-2 and TRBJ2-2; the D is unclear. The CDR3 sequence is 14 residues long. Germline loops: CDR1 LGHNA, CDR2 YNFKEQ. Trimming stripped 0 bases from V and 2 bases from J, with 4 bases between. This CDR3 is CASSQDLNTGELFF. CDR3 in DNA: TGTGCCAGCAGCCAAGATCTCAACACCGGGGAGCTGTTTTTT.

This chain connects TRBV27 to TRBJ1-5, with TRBD1 matching over 9 bases. CDR1 MNHEY and CDR2 SMNVEV come from the germline V gene (reference sequence). The CDR3 contains 16 residues. After removal of 2 bases from V and 2 bases from J, the junction contained 4 bases not matched to a gene. CDR3 sequence: CASSLRTGDGNQPQHF. CDR3 nucleotide sequence: TGTGCCAGCAGTTTACGGACAGGGGACGGCAATCAGCCCCAGCATTTT.